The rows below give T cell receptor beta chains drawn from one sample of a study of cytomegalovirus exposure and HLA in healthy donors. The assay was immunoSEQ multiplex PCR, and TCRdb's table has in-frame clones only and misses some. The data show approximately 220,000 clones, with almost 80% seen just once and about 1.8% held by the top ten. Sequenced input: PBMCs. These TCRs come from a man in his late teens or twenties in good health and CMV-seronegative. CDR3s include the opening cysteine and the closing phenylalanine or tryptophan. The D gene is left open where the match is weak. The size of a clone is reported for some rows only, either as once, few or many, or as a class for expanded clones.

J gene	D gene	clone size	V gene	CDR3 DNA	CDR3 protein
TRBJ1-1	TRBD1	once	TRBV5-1	TGCGCCAGCAGCCAGAGACAGGGGAACACTGAAGCTTTCTTT	CASSQRQGNTEAFF
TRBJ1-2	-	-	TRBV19	TGTGCCAGTAGTATCCAGGACACTGGCTACACCTTC	CASSIQDTGYTF
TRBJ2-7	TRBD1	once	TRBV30	TGTGCCTGGGATGGACAGGGCTACGAGCAGTACTTC	CAWDGQGYEQYF
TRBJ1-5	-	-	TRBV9	TGTGCCAGCAGCGTAGGTTGGGACACTAAACAGCCCCAGCATTTT	CASSVGWDTKQPQHF
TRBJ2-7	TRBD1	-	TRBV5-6	TGTGCCAGCAGCTCAGGAGGACAGGGGGCACTCGGAGGAACCTACGAGCAGTACTTC	CASSSGGQGALGGTYEQYF
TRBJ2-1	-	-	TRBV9	TGTGCCAGCAGCATCCTCTCGAGCTCCTACAATGAGCAGTTCTTC	CASSILSSSYNEQFF
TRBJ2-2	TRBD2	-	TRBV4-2	TGTGCCAGCAGCCAAGAAGGGCGGGGGGGCCGAGTCACCGGGGAGCTGTTTTTT	CASSQEGRGGRVTGELFF
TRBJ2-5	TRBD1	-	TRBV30	TGTGCCTGGAGTGGGCCGGGACAGTCAAAAGAGACCCAGTACTTC	CAWSGPGQSKETQYF
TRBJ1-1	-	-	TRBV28	TGTGCCAGCAGAACCGGGACACAAGGGTCGAACACTGAAGCTTTCTTT	CASRTGTQGSNTEAFF
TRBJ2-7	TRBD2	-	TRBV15	TGTGCCACCAGCCCCGGGACTAGCGGGAGTTACGAGCAGTACTTC	CATSPGTSGSYEQYF
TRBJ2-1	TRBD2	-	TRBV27	TGTGCCAGCAGTATACAGGGGTCGACTAGCGGGAGTTCCTACAATGAGCAGTTCTTC	CASSIQGSTSGSSYNEQFF
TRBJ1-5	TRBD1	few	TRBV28	TGTGCCAGCAGTTTGGCCGGACAGGGGGCCCTCAATCAGCCCCAGCATTTT	CASSLAGQGALNQPQHF
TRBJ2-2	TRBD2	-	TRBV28	TGTGCCAGCAGTCAACGGGGGACTAGCGGAAACACCGGGGAGCTGTTTTTT	CASSQRGTSGNTGELFF
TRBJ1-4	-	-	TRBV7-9	TGTGCCAGCAGCCGAGAAAATACAGGGTCTGAAAAACTGTTTTTT	CASSRENTGSEKLFF
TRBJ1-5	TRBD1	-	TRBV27	TGTGCCAGCAGTGCTCAGACAGGGTGGCAGCCCCAGCATTTT	CASSAQTGWQPQHF
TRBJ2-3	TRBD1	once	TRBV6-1	TGTGCCAGCAGCGGGGACAGGTTTACGCAGTATTTT	CASSGDRFTQYF
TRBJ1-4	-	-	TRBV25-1	TGTGCCAGCACGGGGATCGGGGTCCGGGACACTGAAAAACTGTTTTTT	CASTGIGVRDTEKLFF
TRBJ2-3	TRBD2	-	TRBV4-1	TGCGCCAGCAGCCAAGGAACCTCTATGGCGGCGGGAGGATATACAGATACGCAGTATTTT	CASSQGTSMAAGGYTDTQYF
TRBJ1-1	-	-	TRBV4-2	TGTGCCAGCAGCCAAGACTACCCGAACACTGAAGCTTTCTTT	CASSQDYPNTEAFF
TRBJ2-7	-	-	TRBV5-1	TGCGCCAGCAGCTTGGGACTAGACACCGAGCAGTACTTC	CASSLGLDTEQYF
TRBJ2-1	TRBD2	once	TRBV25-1	TGTGCCAGCAGTGATTTGGCGGGAGGGGGAAATGAGCAGTTCTTC	CASSDLAGGGNEQFF
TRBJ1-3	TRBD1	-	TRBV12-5	TGTGCTAGTGGTTCGACAGGGTTAGGCTCTGGAAACACCATATATTTT	CASGSTGLGSGNTIYF
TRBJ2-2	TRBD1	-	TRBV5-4	TGTGCCAGCAGCCCCCCCGGACAGGGGCAGGGGGAGCTGTTTTTT	CASSPPGQGQGELFF
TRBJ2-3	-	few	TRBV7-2	TGTGCCAGCAGCCCCCGGGACTCCTACACAGATACGCAGTATTTT	CASSPRDSYTDTQYF